Listed below are T cell receptor beta chains from one sample, sequenced in a study of post-analysis software for immune sequencing data. TCRdb ran MiXCR on the PCR reads and lists one entry per CDR3 protein. The table shows about 770,000 distinct CDR3 sequences, with more than 45% occurring only once. Input material: blood. These receptors came from a girl under 18 with multiple sclerosis. Both conserved end residues are part of each CDR3. Fields, in order: clone size, V gene, D gene, J gene, CDR3 DNA, CDR3 protein. A D gene is named only where the DNA matches it firmly. Clone size is shown for a subset of rows, as once, few, many or a class of expanded clone.

clone size: -
V gene: TRBV5-4
D gene: -
J gene: TRBJ2-1
CDR3 DNA: TGTGCCAGCAGCTTGGCCCGGAGGGAGCAGTTCTTC
CDR3 protein: CASSLARREQFF

clone size: -
V gene: TRBV25-1
D gene: -
J gene: TRBJ2-6
CDR3 DNA: TGTGCCAGCGGGAGAAGGGCCAACGTCCTGACTTTC
CDR3 protein: CASGRRANVLTF

clone size: -
V gene: TRBV19
D gene: TRBD1
J gene: TRBJ1-2
CDR3 DNA: TGTGCCAGTAGTATGACAGGGTTCGACTATGGCTACACCTTC
CDR3 protein: CASSMTGFDYGYTF

clone size: -
V gene: TRBV29-1
D gene: -
J gene: TRBJ2-4
CDR3 DNA: TGCAGCGTGGGCCCTGGGGAAAACATTCAGTACTTC
CDR3 protein: CSVGPGENIQYF

clone size: -
V gene: TRBV11-2
D gene: -
J gene: TRBJ2-1
CDR3 DNA: TGTGCCAGCAGCTTAAGGGACACCTACAATGAGCAGTTCTTC
CDR3 protein: CASSLRDTYNEQFF

clone size: few
V gene: TRBV20-1
D gene: TRBD2
J gene: TRBJ2-1
CDR3 DNA: TGCAGTGCTAGAGATTCACTAGCGGTCTCCTACAATGAGCAGTTCTTC
CDR3 protein: CSARDSLAVSYNEQFF

clone size: -
V gene: TRBV7-2
D gene: -
J gene: TRBJ2-7
CDR3 DNA: TGTGCCAGCAGCTTTGGGCGGGAATACGAGCAGTACTTC
CDR3 protein: CASSFGREYEQYF

clone size: few
V gene: TRBV4-3
D gene: -
J gene: TRBJ2-1
CDR3 DNA: TGCGCCAGCAGCCAAGATCCCTCTTATGAGCAGTTCTTC
CDR3 protein: CASSQDPSYEQFF

clone size: -
V gene: TRBV5-4
D gene: TRBD1
J gene: TRBJ1-2
CDR3 DNA: TGTGCCAGCAGCCCCAGGGCAGGGGGCCATGGCTACACCTTC
CDR3 protein: CASSPRAGGHGYTF

clone size: few
V gene: TRBV20-1
D gene: -
J gene: TRBJ2-4
CDR3 DNA: TGCAGTGCTAGTTGGGCAGGGGTGGTAGCCAAAAACATTCAGTACTTC
CDR3 protein: CSASWAGVVAKNIQYF

clone size: few
V gene: TRBV7-2
D gene: -
J gene: TRBJ1-2
CDR3 DNA: TGTGCCAGCGGGGGCGGGGGGAGAGCTAACTATGGCTACACCTTC
CDR3 protein: CASGGGGRANYGYTF

clone size: -
V gene: TRBV4-2
D gene: TRBD2
J gene: TRBJ2-7
CDR3 DNA: TGTGCCAGCAGCCAACCGTCTAGCGGGAGGGCCGGCTACGAGCAGTACTTC
CDR3 protein: CASSQPSSGRAGYEQYF

clone size: -
V gene: TRBV3-1
D gene: -
J gene: TRBJ2-1
CDR3 DNA: TGTGCCAGCAGCCAAGTATGGCAGAACAATGAGCAGTTCTTC
CDR3 protein: CASSQVWQNNEQFF

clone size: -
V gene: TRBV12-3/TRBV12-4
D gene: -
J gene: TRBJ2-7
CDR3 DNA: TGTGCCAGCAGTTTCGGGGGAGGCTCGGCCGAGCAGTACTTC
CDR3 protein: CASSFGGGSAEQYF

clone size: -
V gene: TRBV20-1
D gene: TRBD2
J gene: TRBJ2-7
CDR3 DNA: TGCAGTGCGACCGGTGGACTAGCGGGAATCAACGAGCAGTACTTC
CDR3 protein: CSATGGLAGINEQYF

clone size: -
V gene: TRBV7-9
D gene: TRBD2
J gene: TRBJ2-7
CDR3 DNA: TGTGCCAGCAGCCCCGCCTTGGCGGGAGCCCCCGAGCAGTACTTC
CDR3 protein: CASSPALAGAPEQYF

clone size: -
V gene: TRBV20-1
D gene: TRBD2
J gene: TRBJ2-7
CDR3 DNA: TGCAGTGCTAGTCACATAGCGGGAGGCGCTTCCTACGAGCAGTACTTC
CDR3 protein: CSASHIAGGASYEQYF

clone size: -
V gene: TRBV4-3
D gene: -
J gene: TRBJ2-7
CDR3 DNA: TGCGCCAGCAGCCAAGACAGCCACTACGAGCAGTACTTC
CDR3 protein: CASSQDSHYEQYF

clone size: few
V gene: TRBV20-1
D gene: -
J gene: TRBJ2-7
CDR3 DNA: TGCAGTGCTAGAAATCTAGAGGGGGAGGACCCCTCCTACGAGCAGTACTTC
CDR3 protein: CSARNLEGEDPSYEQYF

clone size: -
V gene: TRBV11-3
D gene: -
J gene: TRBJ1-5
CDR3 DNA: TGTGCCAGCAGCGTACCGCGGGCCTTGGATCAGCCCCAGCATTTT
CDR3 protein: CASSVPRALDQPQHF

clone size: once
V gene: TRBV12-3/TRBV12-4
D gene: -
J gene: TRBJ2-7
CDR3 DNA: TGTGCCAGCAGTTCAGTACTAGCCTCCTACGAGCAGTACTTC
CDR3 protein: CASSSVLASYEQYF

clone size: -
V gene: TRBV7-9
D gene: TRBD2
J gene: TRBJ2-3
CDR3 DNA: TGTGCCAGCCGAGCCCCACTAGCGGGAGGAGCAGATACGCAGTATTTT
CDR3 protein: CASRAPLAGGADTQYF

clone size: -
V gene: TRBV4-1
D gene: TRBD2
J gene: TRBJ2-7
CDR3 DNA: TGCGCCAGCAGCCAAGCGACTAGCGGGATCTACGAGCAGTACTTC
CDR3 protein: CASSQATSGIYEQYF

clone size: -
V gene: TRBV20-1
D gene: TRBD2
J gene: TRBJ2-5
CDR3 DNA: TGCAGTGCTAGACCCTATGGCGGGAGACCCGAGACCCAGTACTTC
CDR3 protein: CSARPYGGRPETQYF

clone size: few
V gene: TRBV20-1
D gene: -
J gene: TRBJ2-7
CDR3 DNA: TGCAGTGCTGCCAGAGTCAAACAGGGATCCTACGAGCAGTACTTC
CDR3 protein: CSAARVKQGSYEQYF

clone size: few
V gene: TRBV10-2
D gene: -
J gene: TRBJ2-3
CDR3 DNA: TGCGCCAGCGGAGGGTCAGATACGCAGTATTTT
CDR3 protein: CASGGSDTQYF

clone size: -
V gene: TRBV4-2
D gene: TRBD2
J gene: TRBJ2-1
CDR3 DNA: TGTGCCAGCAGCTCTGTAGCGGGAAGGGATGAGCAGTTCTTC
CDR3 protein: CASSSVAGRDEQFF

clone size: -
V gene: TRBV7-3
D gene: -
J gene: TRBJ2-3
CDR3 DNA: TGTGCCAGCAGCAAGAGGGGAACTAGCACAGATACGCAGTATTTT
CDR3 protein: CASSKRGTSTDTQYF

clone size: -
V gene: TRBV5-1
D gene: -
J gene: TRBJ1-5
CDR3 DNA: TGCGCCAGCAGCTTGGATGGGATGGGGGGGCCCCAGCATTTT
CDR3 protein: CASSLDGMGGPQHF